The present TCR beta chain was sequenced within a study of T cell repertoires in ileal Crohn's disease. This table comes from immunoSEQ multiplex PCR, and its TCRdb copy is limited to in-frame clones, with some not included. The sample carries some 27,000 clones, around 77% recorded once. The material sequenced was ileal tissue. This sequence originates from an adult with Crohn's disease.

The CDR3 DNA reads TGTGCCAGTAGTAGGGCCTCGGGTGGGGCCGAGCAGTACTTC. Translation gives CASSRASGGAEQYF. J is TRBJ2-7 and V is TRBV19; possibly TRBD1 for D (5 bases). Germline CDR1 reads LNHDA; CDR2 reads SQIVND (reference sequence). Trimming pared 4 bases from V and 6 bases from J, leaving 16 bases between. The CDR3 runs 14 residues. The full variable domain, with the rest looked up from reference TRBV19 and TRBJ2-7, is DGGITQSPKYLFRKEGQNVTLSCEQNLNHDAMYWYRQDPGQGLRLIYYSQIVNDFQKGDIAEGYSVSREKKESFPLTVTSAQKNPTAFYLCASSRASGGAEQYFGPGTRLTVT.